One sample yielded the 25 T cell receptor beta chains listed below, sequenced in a study of shared clonotypes between healthy human individuals. This table comes from immunoSEQ multiplex PCR, and its TCRdb copy is limited to in-frame clones, with some not included. Of approximately 1.4 million clones in the sample, 95% to 99% are singletons; the top ten hold about 0.45%. The source material was naive CD4+ T cells sorted from blood. Subset described: CD45RA+ positively selected. These receptors were taken from a man aged 25 to 45 in good health.

The V and J genes are TRBV5-1 and TRBJ2-3, with D tentatively TRBD2 (5 bases). The germline V gene encodes CDR1 SGHRS and CDR2 YFSETQ. The CDR3 length is 13 residues. The germline V and J ends were trimmed by 0 bases and 5 bases, with 7 bases remaining between them. The CDR3 DNA reads as TGCGCCAGCAGCTTGGTAGAGGGAGATACGCAGTATTTT. It encodes CASSLVEGDTQYF.

The chain joins TRBV5-1 to TRBJ2-6, with 9 bases aligning to TRBD1. The CDR3 totals 18 residues. CDR1 is SGHRS, CDR2 YFSETQ, per germline. The junction had 13 bases not matched to a gene; V was cut back by 0 bases and J by 9 bases. CDR3 region: CASSLDSVGTGTGNVLTF. The CDR3 DNA reads as TGCGCCAGCAGCTTGGACTCCGTCGGGACAGGGACCGGCAACGTCCTGACTTTC.

This clone was observed once. V gene TRBV7-9 combines with J gene TRBJ2-7; D tentatively reads TRBD1 or TRBD2 (5 bases each). V was pared by 5 bases and J by 6 bases, with 17 bases between. CDR1 is SEHNR, CDR2 FQNEAQ, per germline (reference sequence). CDR3 length equals 14 residues. The CDR3 nucleotides are TGTGCCAGCAGCCCGGGACCGACGACGGGCGAGCAGTACTTC. This encodes CASSPGPTTGEQYF.

V and J are TRBV18 and TRBJ1-5, with 8 bases fitting TRBD1. V dropped 6 bases and J dropped 6; count of bases not matched to a gene: 10. This CDR3 comprises 15 residues. CDR1 and CDR2 (germline): KGHSH, LQKENI. CDR3 sequence (DNA): TGTGCCAGCTCGCAGGGACAGGTCGGTGTTCAGCCCCAGCATTTT. Translation: CASSQGQVGVQPQHF.

This clone was counted once. The V call is TRBV7-9, the J call TRBJ2-7; 8 bases map to TRBD1. CDR1 and CDR2 from the germline V gene are SEHNR and FQNEAQ (reference sequence). The CDR3 totals 15 residues. The trim removed 3 bases at V and 2 bases at J, leaving 6 bases unmatched. The CDR3 protein is CASSFWDRKAYEQYF. DNA of the CDR3: TGTGCCAGCAGCTTTTGGGACAGGAAGGCCTACGAGCAGTACTTC.

V gene TRBV18 combines with J gene TRBJ2-7; 13 nucleotides match TRBD2. J was trimmed by 3 bases and V by 3 bases; bases with no gene match: 8. The CDR3 totals 17 residues. Germline-derived CDR1 and CDR2 are KGHSH and LQKENI. CDR3 protein: CASSPRTSGGIGYEQYF. Written as DNA, the CDR3 is TGTGCCAGCTCACCCCGGACTAGCGGGGGAATTGGCTACGAGCAGTACTTC.

This chain uses TRBV18 with TRBJ1-4; D perhaps matches TRBD1 (5 bases). This CDR3 region has 16 residues. V lost 3 bases and J lost 0, with 11 bases in between. CDR1 KGHSH and CDR2 LQKENI come from the germline V gene. CDR3 sequence: CASSPISGATNEKLFF. The CDR3, as DNA: TGTGCCAGCTCACCCATATCGGGGGCAACTAATGAAAAACTGTTTTTT.

The chain combines TRBV6-5 with TRBJ2-5, with D hard to call. Trimming removed 8 bases at V and 5 bases at J, with 18 bases between. Germline V gene data show CDR1 as MNHEY and CDR2 as SVGAGI. CDR3 length: 14 residues. The CDR3 sequence is CASYDRVVGETQYF. The CDR3 region has the DNA TGTGCCAGCTATGATAGAGTGGTCGGGGAGACCCAGTACTTC.

DNA of the CDR3: TGTGCCAGCAGCTTCGGGGCCAACGTCCTGACTTTC. This translates into CASSFGANVLTF. The chain recombines TRBV5-4 with TRBJ2-6; the D is unclear. V was shortened by 2 bases and J by 4 bases, with 1 base between the two germline ends. CDR3 length: 12 amino acids. Germline V CDR1 and CDR2: SGHNT, YYREEE (reference sequence).

The chain is built from TRBV2 and TRBJ2-7, with a weak D call TRBD1 (6 bases). V lost 7 bases and J 4 bases, leaving 14 bases between the germline ends. The length of the CDR3 is 13 residues. Germline V gene data show CDR1 as SNHLY and CDR2 as FYNNEI. CDR3 nucleotide sequence: TGTGCCAGCAAAGGGGACACATTATACGAGCAGTACTTC. Its translation is CASKGDTLYEQYF.

The rearrangement joins TRBV2 to TRBJ2-2; 12 nucleotides line up with TRBD1. Germline CDR1 reads SNHLY; CDR2 reads FYNNEI. The CDR3 extends over 19 amino acids. With 3 bases clipped from V and 6 bases from J, the junction kept 14 bases outside the gene matches. The CDR3 loop is CASSDPLKPGQGAAGELFF. The CDR3 nucleotides read TGTGCCAGCAGTGATCCCTTAAAGCCGGGACAGGGGGCAGCCGGGGAGCTGTTTTTT.

The V call is TRBV7-8, the J call TRBJ2-5, with 8 bases fitting TRBD1. Per the germline V gene, CDR1 is SGHVS and CDR2 is FQNEAQ. V gave up 5 bases and J gave up 4 bases; unmatched junction bases: 3. The CDR3 spans 13 residues. CDR3 residues: CASSPGQGETQYF. As DNA, the CDR3 is TGTGCCAGCAGCCCAGGACAGGGAGAGACCCAGTACTTC.

The rearrangement joins TRBV5-5 to TRBJ1-5; the D gene is possibly TRBD1 (5 bases). V was shortened by 4 bases and J by 0 bases, with 14 bases between the two germline ends. The length of the CDR3 is 16 residues. CDR1 is SGHKS, CDR2 YYEKEE, per germline (reference sequence). The CDR3 reads CASSPGGAYSNQPQHF. CDR3 sequence (DNA): TGTGCCAGCAGCCCGGGGGGAGCATATAGCAATCAGCCCCAGCATTTT.

In the case of this clone: This sample also contains other DNA sequences that code for the same CDR3. The CDR3 DNA is TGTGCCAGCAGCTTAGCACAAGGGGACGAGCAGTACTTC. As protein: CASSLAQGDEQYF. This chain uses TRBV7-6 with TRBJ2-7; a weak D match, TRBD1 (5 bases). The CDR3 consists of 13 residues. The germline gives CDR1 SGHVS, CDR2 FNYEAQ. Trimming took off 0 bases at V and 5 bases at J, with 8 bases between the two ends. Together with reference TRBV7-6 and TRBJ2-7, the CDR3 gives the full variable domain: GAGVSQSPRYKVTKRGQDVALRCDPISGHVSLYWYRQALGQGPEFLTYFNYEAQQDKSGLPNDRFSAERPEGSISTLTIQRTEQRDSAMYRCASSLAQGDEQYFGPGTRLTVT.

The V and J genes are TRBV27 and TRBJ1-5, with unresolved D. The CDR3 covers 14 residues. Looked up from germline, CDR1 is MNHEY and CDR2 is SMNVEV (reference sequence). Deletions cut 2 bases from V and 0 bases from J, with 5 bases between. The CDR3 bases are TGTGCCAGCAGTTTAACTAATAGCAATCAGCCCCAGCATTTT. Residues: CASSLTNSNQPQHF.

The V and J genes are TRBV7-2 and TRBJ1-5; possible D gene TRBD1, 5 bases. V lost 5 bases and J lost 6, with 14 bases in between. Germline values: CDR1 SGHTA, CDR2 FQGNSA. The CDR3 is 14 residues long. CDR3 amino acids: CASSKGPGTQPQHF. The CDR3 DNA sequence: TGTGCCAGCAGCAAGGGACCAGGGACTCAGCCCCAGCATTTT.

Here the CDR3 DNA reads TGTGCCAGCAGCTTGGTGGGGATCGACACTGAAGCTTTCTTT. This encodes CASSLVGIDTEAFF. The chain joins TRBV5-4 to TRBJ1-1; no clear D gene. CDR1 is SGHNT, CDR2 YYREEE, per germline (reference sequence). Trimming took 0 bases from V and 3 from J, leaving 9 bases between them. CDR3 length equals 14 residues. Full variable domain (outside the CDR3, taken from reference TRBV5-4 and TRBJ1-1): ETGVTQSPTHLIKTRGQQVTLRCSSQSGHNTVSWYQQALGQGPQFIFQYYREEENGRGNFPPRFSGLQFPNYSSELNVNALELDDSALYLCASSLVGIDTEAFFGQGTRLTVV.

This rearrangement joins TRBV5-1 to TRBJ2-7; maybe TRBD2 (6 bases). This CDR3 has 22 residues. Germline CDR1 is SGHRS and CDR2 is YFSETQ. Trimming took 0 bases from V and 0 from J, leaving 31 bases between them. CDR3 region: CASSLAPYGAGNRVRSSYEQYF. The CDR3 region has the DNA TGCGCCAGCAGCTTGGCCCCTTATGGCGCGGGGAACCGGGTAAGAAGCTCCTACGAGCAGTACTTC.

Regarding this clone: Different DNA sequences within this sample yield the same CDR3. This chain uses TRBV10-2 with TRBJ2-5; TRBD1 matches 8 bases. There are 13 residues in the CDR3. The germline V gene has CDR1 WSHSY and CDR2 SAAADI. With V trimmed by 7 bases and J by 5 bases, 6 bases remained unmatched. The DNA of the CDR3 is TGCGCCAGCACACGGGACAGGTGGGAGACCCAGTACTTC. It encodes CASTRDRWETQYF.

The chain uses TRBV5-1 and TRBJ1-1; possibly TRBD1 for D (6 bases). V lost 0 bases and J lost 8, with 14 bases in between. Germline CDR1 SGHRS, CDR2 YFSETQ. The CDR3 spans 14 residues. The CDR3 DNA is TGCGCCAGCAGCTTGGCAGGGGCCCGGGAAGAAGCTTTCTTT. Translated: CASSLAGAREEAFF.

V is TRBV10-3 and J is TRBJ2-1; the D is unclear. Trimming removed 2 bases from V and 10 bases from J, with 12 bases in between. This CDR3 region has 13 residues. The germline gives CDR1 ENHRY, CDR2 SYGVKD. CDR3 in DNA: TGTGCCATCAGTGAGAGTGGCTCCAGCGAGCAGTTCTTC. Translation: CAISESGSSEQFF.

This rearrangement joins TRBV29-1 to TRBJ2-7; 8 bases agree with TRBD2. Trimming cost V 6 bases and J 0 bases; bases outside gene matches: 13. The CDR3 covers 16 residues. Germline lookup yields CDR1 SQVTM and CDR2 ANQGSEA. The CDR3 reads CSVTLLTSGGSYEQYF. The CDR3 nucleotides read TGCAGCGTGACATTACTGACAAGCGGGGGCTCCTACGAGCAGTACTTC.

The chain uses TRBV5-1 and TRBJ2-5; D gene unclear. Germline CDR1 reads SGHRS; CDR2 reads YFSETQ. V was shortened by 2 bases and J by 5 bases, with 10 bases between the two germline ends. This CDR3 has 13 amino acids. CDR3 bases: TGCGCCAGCAGCTTAAGCCTCAAGGAGACCCAGTACTTC. This sequence encodes CASSLSLKETQYF.

The gene calls are TRBV18 and TRBJ1-1; D may be TRBD1 (5 bases). The CDR3 is 15 amino acids. V was shortened by 4 bases and J by 6 bases, with 18 bases between the two germline ends. CDR1 is KGHSH and CDR2 is LQKENI in the germline V gene. CDR3 region: CASSLGHKKFAEAFF. The CDR3 nucleotides are TGTGCCAGCTCACTCGGACACAAGAAGTTCGCTGAAGCTTTCTTT.

The V call is TRBV2, the J call TRBJ1-3; no reliable D call. With 2 bases removed from V and 3 bases from J, the gap between germline ends came to 11 bases. The CDR3 covers 15 residues. In germline, CDR1 is SNHLY, CDR2 FYNNEI. The CDR3 region is CASSESGGRGNTIYF. DNA of the CDR3: TGTGCCAGCAGTGAATCGGGCGGTCGTGGAAACACCATATATTTT.